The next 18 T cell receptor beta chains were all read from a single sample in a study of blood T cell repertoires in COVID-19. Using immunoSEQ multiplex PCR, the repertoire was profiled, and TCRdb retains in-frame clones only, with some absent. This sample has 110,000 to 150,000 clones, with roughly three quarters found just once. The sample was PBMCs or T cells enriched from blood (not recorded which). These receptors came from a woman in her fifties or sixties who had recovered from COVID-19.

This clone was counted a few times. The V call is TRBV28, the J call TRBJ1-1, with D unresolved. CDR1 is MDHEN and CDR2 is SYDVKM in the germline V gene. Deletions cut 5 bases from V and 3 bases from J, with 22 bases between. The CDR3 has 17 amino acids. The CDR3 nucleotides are TGTGCCAGCAGTCTTGGCATGGCCCGGAGGGAGTACACTGAAGCTTTCTTT. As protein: CASSLGMARREYTEAFF.

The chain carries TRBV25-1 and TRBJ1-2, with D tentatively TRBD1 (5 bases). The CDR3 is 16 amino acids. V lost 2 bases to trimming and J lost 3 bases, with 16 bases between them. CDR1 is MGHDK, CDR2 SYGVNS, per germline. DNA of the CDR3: TGTGCCAGCAGTGAAGGGGGGTGGGGACGGGACTATGGCTACACCTTC. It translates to CASSEGGWGRDYGYTF.

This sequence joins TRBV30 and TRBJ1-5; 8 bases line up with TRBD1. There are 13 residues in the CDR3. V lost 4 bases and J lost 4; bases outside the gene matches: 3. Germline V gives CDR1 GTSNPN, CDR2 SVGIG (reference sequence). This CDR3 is CAWKQGVNQPQHF. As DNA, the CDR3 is TGTGCCTGGAAACAGGGGGTTAATCAGCCCCAGCATTTT.

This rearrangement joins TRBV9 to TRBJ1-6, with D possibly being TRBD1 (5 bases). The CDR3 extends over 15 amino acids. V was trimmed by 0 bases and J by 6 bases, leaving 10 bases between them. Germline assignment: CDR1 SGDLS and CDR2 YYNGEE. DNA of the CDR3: TGTGCCAGCAGCGTAGGGGGCGTTGTTAATTCACCCCTCCACTTT. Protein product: CASSVGGVVNSPLHF.

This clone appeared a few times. CDR3 in DNA: TGTGCCAGCAGCCAAAAGGGAGGGAGCTATGGCTACACCTTC. Amino acids: CASSQKGGSYGYTF. The gene calls are TRBV3-1 (or the pseudogene TRBV3-2) and TRBJ1-2, with D unresolved. V was pared by 2 bases and J by 4 bases, with 11 bases between. The CDR3 loop spans 14 amino acids. Germline loops: CDR1 LGHDT, CDR2 YNNKEL (reference sequence).

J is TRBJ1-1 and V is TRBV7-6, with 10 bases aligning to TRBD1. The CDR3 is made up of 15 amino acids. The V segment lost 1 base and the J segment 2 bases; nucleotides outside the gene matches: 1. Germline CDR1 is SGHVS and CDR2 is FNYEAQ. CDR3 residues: CASSLGTGGNTEAFF. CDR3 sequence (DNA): TGTGCCAGCAGCTTAGGGACAGGGGGTAACACTGAAGCTTTCTTT.

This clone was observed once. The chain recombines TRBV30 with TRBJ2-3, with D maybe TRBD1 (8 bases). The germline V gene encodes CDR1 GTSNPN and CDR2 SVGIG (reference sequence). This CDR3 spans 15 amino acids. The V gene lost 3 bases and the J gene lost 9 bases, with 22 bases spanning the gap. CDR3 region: CAWRGGTGGVGTQYF. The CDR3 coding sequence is TGTGCCTGGAGGGGGGGGACAGGTGGAGTCGGCACGCAGTATTTT.

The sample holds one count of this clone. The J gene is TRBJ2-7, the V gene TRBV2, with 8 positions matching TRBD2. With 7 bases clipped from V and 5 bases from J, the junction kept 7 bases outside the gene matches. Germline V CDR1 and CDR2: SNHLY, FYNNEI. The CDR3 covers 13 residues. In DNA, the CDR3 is TGTGCCAGCATAGTCCAGCGGGGGAACGAGCAGTACTTC. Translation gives CASIVQRGNEQYF.

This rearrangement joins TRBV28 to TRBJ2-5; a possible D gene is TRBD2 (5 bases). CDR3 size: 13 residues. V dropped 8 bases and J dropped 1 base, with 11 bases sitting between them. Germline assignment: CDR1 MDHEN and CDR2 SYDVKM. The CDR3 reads CASREGIQETQYF. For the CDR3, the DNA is TGTGCCAGCCGAGAGGGCATCCAAGAGACCCAGTACTTC.

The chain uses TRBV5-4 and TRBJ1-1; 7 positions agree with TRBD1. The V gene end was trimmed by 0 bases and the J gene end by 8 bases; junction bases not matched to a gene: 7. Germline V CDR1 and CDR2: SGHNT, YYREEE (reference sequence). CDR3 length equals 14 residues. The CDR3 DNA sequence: TGTGCCAGCAGCTTGGACAGGGGAAGCTCGGAAGCTTTCTTT. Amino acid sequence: CASSLDRGSSEAFF. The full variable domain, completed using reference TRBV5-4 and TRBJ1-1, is ETGVTQSPTHLIKTRGQQVTLRCSSQSGHNTVSWYQQALGQGPQFIFQYYREEENGRGNFPPRFSGLQFPNYSSELNVNALELDDSALYLCASSLDRGSSEAFFGQGTRLTVV.

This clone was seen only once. This CDR3 is CASSWEAGGEQYF. CDR3 coding DNA: TGCGCCAGCAGCTGGGAGGCAGGGGGCGAGCAGTACTTC. The chain has TRBV5-1 and TRBJ2-7; tentatively, D is TRBD1 (7 bases). V was pared by 3 bases and J by 6 bases, with 13 bases between. Germline-derived CDR1 and CDR2 are SGHRS and YFSETQ. This CDR3 spans 13 amino acids.

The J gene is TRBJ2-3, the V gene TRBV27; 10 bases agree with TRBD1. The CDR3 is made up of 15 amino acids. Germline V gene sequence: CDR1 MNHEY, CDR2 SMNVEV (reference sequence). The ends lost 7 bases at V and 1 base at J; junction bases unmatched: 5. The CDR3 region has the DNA TGTGCCAGCACCGGAGGGACAGGGGGCACAGATACGCAGTATTTT. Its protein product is CASTGGTGGTDTQYF.

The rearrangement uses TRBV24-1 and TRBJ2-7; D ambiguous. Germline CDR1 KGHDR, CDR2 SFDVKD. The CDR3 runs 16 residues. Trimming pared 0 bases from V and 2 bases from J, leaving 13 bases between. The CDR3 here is CATSDLGAQVTYEQYV. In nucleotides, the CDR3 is TGTGCCACCAGTGATTTGGGTGCGCAGGTTACCTACGAGCAGTACGTC.

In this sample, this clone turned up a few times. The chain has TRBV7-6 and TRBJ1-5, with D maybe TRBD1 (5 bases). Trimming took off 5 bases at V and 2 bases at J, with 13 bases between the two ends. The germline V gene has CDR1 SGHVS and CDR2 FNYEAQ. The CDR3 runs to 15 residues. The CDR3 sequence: CASSQGIGGNQPQHF. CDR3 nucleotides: TGTGCCAGCAGCCAGGGAATAGGAGGCAATCAGCCCCAGCATTTT.

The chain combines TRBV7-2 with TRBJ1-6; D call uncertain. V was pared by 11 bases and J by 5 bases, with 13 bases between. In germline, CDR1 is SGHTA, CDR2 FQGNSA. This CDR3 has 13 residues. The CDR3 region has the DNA TGTGCCCTGGCGGACGGGAATAATTCACCCCTCCACTTT. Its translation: CALADGNNSPLHF.

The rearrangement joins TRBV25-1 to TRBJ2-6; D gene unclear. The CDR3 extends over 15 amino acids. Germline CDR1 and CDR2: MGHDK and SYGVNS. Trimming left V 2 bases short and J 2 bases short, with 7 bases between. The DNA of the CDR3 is TGTGCCAGCAGTGAAGTAAGCGCTGGGGCCAACGTCCTGACTTTC. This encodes CASSEVSAGANVLTF.

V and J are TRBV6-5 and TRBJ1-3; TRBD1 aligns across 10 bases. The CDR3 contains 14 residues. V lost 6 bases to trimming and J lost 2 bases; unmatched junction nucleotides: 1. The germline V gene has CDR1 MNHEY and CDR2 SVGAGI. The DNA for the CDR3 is TGTGCCAGCAGAGACAGGGGGCCTGGAAACACCATATATTTT. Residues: CASRDRGPGNTIYF.

The CDR3 nucleotides read TGTGCCAGTAGGCGAGTAGGGAGCTCTGGAAACACCATATATTTT. Amino acids: CASRRVGSSGNTIYF. The rearrangement uses TRBV19 and TRBJ1-3, with no clear D. Trimming shortened V by 6 bases and J by 0 bases, and 12 bases separated the two germline ends. The CDR3 runs 15 residues. Per germline, CDR1 LNHDA and CDR2 SQIVND (reference sequence).